This T cell receptor (beta chain) emerged from a study of cytomegalovirus exposure and HLA in healthy donors. Across the study: One earlier analysis, a look at around 180 million T cells, found roughly 110 million unique TCR beta sequences.

Comment on this clone: No antigen is known for it.

13 Jbeta primers and 60 Vbeta primers were used for the PCR. Original handling: Later, tens of millions of unique TCR beta chains were counted in an analysis, and some 11 million of them were shared. Profiled with immunoSEQ multiplex PCR; TCRdb holds only in-frame clones, not every one. V and J calls and clone size are given by that table; D and trimming were obtained from the DNA. The sample gives roughly 120,000 clones, about 74% of which show up once; about 2.6% is in the top ten. Study-level findings and limits: An assumption of roughly uniform sequencing depth across donors underlay the presence/absence analyses.

V lost 5 bases and J lost 6; bases outside the gene matches: 6. Per germline, CDR1 SGHTA and CDR2 FQGNSA. The CDR3 contains 14 residues. V is TRBV7-2 and J is TRBJ2-7; 11 positions agree with TRBD1. Sequenced material: PBMCs. The TCR originated in a woman aged 40 to 50 in good health and CMV-seropositive. CDR3 residues: CASSPGQGASEQYF. The CDR3 DNA reads as TGTGCCAGCAGCCCAGGACAGGGGGCAAGCGAGCAGTACTTC.